This is a list of T cell receptor beta chains from one sample in a study of human T cells and chemical hapten exposure. TCRdb processed the RACE reads anew with MiXCR; each CDR3 protein has one entry. Of 200,000 to 300,000 distinct CDR3 sequences listed, about 8.6% were seen once; the top ten hold 2% to 2.5%. The sequencing used whole blood, collected in connection with sensitization to the hapten diphenylcyclopropenone (DPC). All receptors come from a woman in her 40s with alopecia areata. Some clones in this sample may be carry-over from other donors' samples. Each CDR3 is given with its conserved first and last residue. The D gene is left open where the match is weak. Only part of the rows carry a size: once, few, many, or a class if the clone is expanded.

>16|TRBV5-1|.|.|TRBJ2-5
TGCGCCAGCAGCCCGGCAGTAGCGGCCACTGGGGAGACCCAGTACTTC
CASSPAVAATGETQYF
>13|TRBV20-1|.|.|TRBJ2-7
TGCAGTGCTGCCAGGTCCCTTCCCTACGAGCAGTACTTC
CSAARSLPYEQYF
>13|TRBV29-1|.|.|TRBJ1-1
TGCAGCACACTGGACAGATCGAACACTGAAGCTTTCTTT
CSTLDRSNTEAFF
>16|TRBV20-1|many|TRBD1|TRBJ2-3
TGCAGTGCTAGAGATCCCGCAGGGGGATTGACAGATACGCAGTATTTT
CSARDPAGGLTDTQYF
>14|TRBV7-2|few|.|TRBJ2-5
TGTGCCAGCAGCTTAGGACAGGCCCAAGAGACCCAGTACTTC
CASSLGQAQETQYF
>14|TRBV5-1|few|.|TRBJ2-7
TGCGCCAGCAGCCCCGACAGTTTATCCTACGAGCAGTACTTC
CASSPDSLSYEQYF
>16|TRBV29-1|few|.|TRBJ2-7
TGCAGCGTTGAAGCTCCCCGGGACAATCTCGCCTACGAGCAGTACTTC
CSVEAPRDNLAYEQYF
>18|TRBV9|.|TRBD2|TRBJ2-3
TGTGCCAGCAGCGTAGGGCGCGCGGGAGGCCGCATGACAGATACGCAGTATTTT
CASSVGRAGGRMTDTQYF
>13|TRBV6-6|few|TRBD1|TRBJ1-2
TGTGCCAGCAGTCGGGACAGCCCTTATGGCTACACCTTC
CASSRDSPYGYTF
>14|TRBV13|few|.|TRBJ2-4
TGTGCCAGCAGCTGGGAACTAGCCAAAAACATTCAGTACTTC
CASSWELAKNIQYF
>13|TRBV7-2|few|.|TRBJ2-7
TGTGCCAGCACCATCAGGGGGGACTACGAGCAGTACTTC
CASTIRGDYEQYF
>16|TRBV6-2/TRBV6-3|.|TRBD2|TRBJ2-1
TGTGCCAGCAATTCGGAGTTCCGGGGGGTCTACAATGAGCAGTTCTTC
CASNSEFRGVYNEQFF
>18|TRBV10-3|many|TRBD2|TRBJ2-3
TGTGCCATCAGTGAGTCGAGACTAGCGGGAGCGAGCACAGATACGCAGTATTTT
CAISESRLAGASTDTQYF
>14|TRBV7-2|.|.|TRBJ2-3
TGTGCCAGCAGCTCCACGCAACTCACAGATACGCAGTATTTT
CASSSTQLTDTQYF
>14|TRBV28|.|TRBD1|TRBJ2-1
TGTGCCAGCAGAGCCCAGGGGGCTAGGAATGAGCAGTTCTTC
CASRAQGARNEQFF
>14|TRBV7-2|.|.|TRBJ2-5
TGTGCCAGCAGCTTAGCTCACAGACAAGAGACCCAGTACTTC
CASSLAHRQETQYF
>15|TRBV10-3|few|.|TRBJ1-2
TGTGCCATCAGTGAGCCGCTCAGGGATGGGGATGGCTACACCTTC
CAISEPLRDGDGYTF
>12|TRBV2|few|.|TRBJ1-2
TGTGCCAGCATGGGAGCAAACTATGGCTACACCTTC
CASMGANYGYTF
>13|TRBV12-3/TRBV12-4|.|.|TRBJ2-3
TGTGCCAGCAGATTTGCAGCGGCAGATACGCAGTATTTT
CASRFAAADTQYF
>14|TRBV27|many|.|TRBJ2-7
TGTGCCAGCAAAAGGGCGGAGCCCTCCTACGAGCAGTACTTC
CASKRAEPSYEQYF
>13|TRBV10-3|.|.|TRBJ2-4
TGTGCCATCAGTGCAGTAGCCAAAAACATTCAGTACTTC
CAISAVAKNIQYF
>19|TRBV6-1|many|TRBD1|TRBJ2-4
TGTGCCAGCAGTGAACCGGAGACAGGGGGTTTACTAGCCAAAAACATTCAGTACTTC
CASSEPETGGLLAKNIQYF